Shown below are 24 T cell receptor beta chains from a single sample sequenced in a study of Graves' ophthalmopathy and Graves' hyperthyroidism. Using RNA transcripts, the TCR beta CDR3 regions were amplified. An initial RT-PCR round employing HTBI primers preceded a second-round multiplex PCR. Each CDR3 protein gets one entry after TCRdb re-called the multiplex PCR reads with MiXCR. The sample lists around 1,000,000 distinct CDR3 sequences, about 40% seen once, with 11% in the top ten. Sequencing was carried out using peripheral blood or thyroid tissue (not recorded which). Receptor source: an adult man with Graves' hyperthyroidism.

This clonotype appeared a few times. V gene TRBV5-1 combines with J gene TRBJ2-5; a weak D match, TRBD1 (5 bases). V shed 4 bases and J shed 1 base, with 8 bases lying between them. There are 13 residues in the CDR3. Germline CDR1 SGHRS, CDR2 YFSETQ. The CDR3 reads CASSIRGQETQYF. The CDR3 nucleotides read TGCGCCAGCAGCATTAGGGGCCAAGAGACCCAGTACTTC.

This clonotype has at least ten counts. V is TRBV25-1 and J is TRBJ2-3, with 7 bases fitting TRBD1. The trim removed 4 bases at V and 2 bases at J, leaving 9 bases unmatched. Germline V gives CDR1 MGHDK, CDR2 SYGVNS. The CDR3 has 16 residues. This CDR3 reads CASSGENRGHTDTQYF. The CDR3 region has the DNA TGTGCCAGCAGTGGAGAGAACAGGGGACACACAGATACGCAGTATTTT.

This clonotype was counted at least ten times. The chain is built from TRBV29-1 and TRBJ2-2; 11 bases match TRBD2. The germline V gene encodes CDR1 SQVTM and CDR2 ANQGSEA. CDR3 length: 13 residues. The trim removed 7 bases at V and 3 bases at J, leaving 1 base unmatched. CDR3 loop: CSAGLADTGELFF. The DNA of the CDR3 is TGCAGCGCGGGACTAGCGGACACCGGGGAGCTGTTTTTT.

This clonotype was found many times. The rearrangement uses TRBV29-1 and TRBJ2-7; tentatively, D is TRBD1 or TRBD2 (5 bases each). Per the germline V gene, CDR1 is SQVTM and CDR2 is ANQGSEA. This CDR3 is 10 amino acids long. V was shortened by 7 bases and J by 5 bases, with 9 bases between the two germline ends. The DNA for the CDR3 is TGCAGCGGGGGGACGGACGAGCAGTACTTC. Its translation is CSGGTDEQYF.

This clonotype came up many times. This CDR3 is CASSAGYEAFF. The CDR3 coding sequence is TGTGCCAGCAGTGCGGGATATGAAGCTTTCTTT. The chain is built from TRBV12-3 or TRBV12-4 and TRBJ1-1; D is uncertain. The CDR3 is made up of 11 amino acids. V lost 5 bases, J lost 7 bases, and 8 bases lay in between.

Ten or more counts support this clonotype. The rearrangement uses TRBV14 and TRBJ2-2; possibly TRBD2 for D (6 bases). The germline V gene has CDR1 SGHDN and CDR2 FVKESK. There are 14 residues in the CDR3. The V end was cut by 5 bases, the J end by 4 bases, with 11 bases between. In DNA, the CDR3 is TGTGCCAGCAGCGTGGGACTGACCACCGGGGAGCTGTTTTTT. Its protein product is CASSVGLTTGELFF.

About this clonotype: Because the CDR3 is missing its conserved closing phenylalanine or tryptophan, this is likely a read error. The DNA is omitted, as the CDR3 cannot be located on it reliably, and the CDR3 follows TCRdb's listing. This chain links TRBV7-2 with TRBJ1-6; the listed D gene, TRBD1, was not tested against the DNA. CDR1 is SGHTA and CDR2 is FQGNSA in the germline V gene. The CDR3 is 8 amino acids in total, end residues counted. The CDR3 here is CASSRLLV.

This sequence joins TRBV19 and TRBJ1-1, with 8 bases matching TRBD1. From germline, CDR1 is LNHDA and CDR2 SQIVND (reference sequence). Trimming at V came to 1 base and at J to 0 bases, leaving 10 bases not matched to a gene. The CDR3 has 18 residues. CDR3 sequence reads: CASSIGPWTGLMNTEAFF. The CDR3 DNA follows: TGTGCCAGTAGTATAGGCCCTTGGACAGGGCTAATGAACACTGAAGCTTTCTTT.

This clonotype was seen repeatedly, ten times or more. The chain uses TRBV10-3 and TRBJ1-3, with D unresolved. The length of the CDR3 is 16 residues. The germline V gene encodes CDR1 ENHRY and CDR2 SYGVKD. CDR3 coding DNA: TGTGCACTCCCCCTTAGTTACGCAATCTCTGGAAACACCATATATTTT. Protein sequence: CALPLSYAISGNTIYF.

To note about this clonotype: A read error is possible here, since a much larger clone lies one base away. J is TRBJ2-5 and V is TRBV7-9; the match to TRBD2 covers 8 bases. The CDR3 runs to 15 residues. The V segment lost 4 bases and the J segment 1 base; nucleotides outside the gene matches: 5. In germline, CDR1 is SEHNR, CDR2 FQNEAQ (reference sequence). CDR3 bases: TGTGCCAGCAGCTCTCTAGCGGGCCCCCAAGAGACCCAGTACTTC. Encoded protein: CASSSLAGPQETQYF.

This clonotype appeared many times. The V call is TRBV7-2, the J call TRBJ2-5; 12 positions agree with TRBD2. The germline gives CDR1 SGHTA, CDR2 FQGNSA. After removal of 5 bases from V and 1 base from J, the junction contained 8 bases not matched to a gene. This CDR3 spans 17 amino acids. The CDR3 reads CASSLRLAGVVQETQYF. CDR3 DNA sequence: TGTGCCAGCAGCCTGAGACTAGCGGGAGTTGTCCAAGAGACCCAGTACTTC.

The chain uses TRBV5-6 and TRBJ1-2; TRBD1 matches at 7 bases. The CDR3 length is 15 residues. CDR1 is SGHDT, CDR2 YYEEEE, per germline. V trimming: 4 bases; J trimming: 2 bases; junction bases outside the gene matches: 8. The CDR3 coding sequence is TGTGCCAGCAGCCCACCGGGACAGACGAACTATGGCTACACCTTC. Amino acid sequence: CASSPPGQTNYGYTF.

The chain employs TRBV4-2 and TRBJ2-7; 9 bases match TRBD1. The germline V gene encodes CDR1 LGHNA and CDR2 YNFKEQ. The CDR3 sequence is 16 residues long. J was trimmed by 5 bases and V by 4 bases; bases with no gene match: 12. The CDR3 spells CASSPSGTGTSHEQYF. The CDR3, as DNA: TGTGCCAGCAGCCCATCCGGGACAGGGACGTCCCACGAGCAGTACTTC.

The rearrangement uses TRBV30 and TRBJ2-5; TRBD1 is a possible D gene (6 bases). Trimming took off 5 bases at V and 5 bases at J, with 12 bases between the two ends. Germline V gives CDR1 GTSNPN, CDR2 SVGIG (reference sequence). The CDR3 is 12 amino acids. CDR3 protein: CAWGGRAETQYF. DNA of the CDR3: TGTGCCTGGGGGGGCCGGGCGGAGACCCAGTACTTC. Filled out from reference TRBV30 and TRBJ2-5, the complete variable domain reads SQTIHQWPATLVQPVGSPLSLECTVEGTSNPNLYWYRQAAGRGLQLLFYSVGIGQISSEVPQNLSASRPQDRQFILSSKKLLLSDSGFYLCAWGGRAETQYFGPGTRLLVL.

This clonotype was found many times. The genes are TRBV7-2 and TRBJ1-6; tentative D call: TRBD1 (5 bases). Trimming took off 2 bases at V and 7 bases at J, with 12 bases between the two ends. Germline lookup yields CDR1 SGHTA and CDR2 FQGNSA. The CDR3 contains 15 residues. The CDR3 bases are TGTGCCAGCAGCTTACTAGGGGCACACAATTCACCCCTCCACTTT. Its protein is CASSLLGAHNSPLHF.

The rearrangement uses TRBV4-2 and TRBJ1-1; possible D gene TRBD1, 6 bases. Trimming left V 8 bases short and J 4 bases short, with 14 bases between. The CDR3 has 13 residues. Germline V gene lookup returns CDR1 LGHNA and CDR2 YNFKEQ. The chain's CDR3 is CASQPGAGTEAFF. The CDR3 DNA follows: TGTGCCAGCCAACCAGGGGCGGGCACTGAAGCTTTCTTT.

This clonotype came up a few times. The CDR3 reads CASSSLRAGYTF. In nucleotides, the CDR3 is TGTGCCAGCAGTTCCCTCCGGGCTGGCTACACCTTC. This chain links TRBV28 with TRBJ1-2; unclear D gene. Per germline, CDR1 MDHEN and CDR2 SYDVKM. Deletions cut 4 bases from V and 7 bases from J, with 10 bases between. The CDR3 runs to 12 residues.

The table lists this clonotype with many counts. The V gene is TRBV20-1, the J gene TRBJ2-5; D perhaps matches TRBD1 (6 bases). Per the germline V gene, CDR1 is DFQATT and CDR2 is SNEGSKA (reference sequence). CDR3 size: 14 residues. The V gene lost 6 bases and the J gene lost 5 bases, with 19 bases spanning the gap. The CDR3 sequence is CSATNMGARETQYF. In nucleotides, the CDR3 is TGCAGTGCCACGAACATGGGGGCCCGGGAGACCCAGTACTTC.

In its sample, this clonotype was seen many times. This chain connects TRBV7-8 to TRBJ1-1, with D unclear. Germline V gene lookup returns CDR1 SGHVS and CDR2 FQNEAQ. Trimming shortened V by 5 bases and J by 5 bases, and 21 bases separated the two germline ends. This CDR3 is 16 amino acids long. The CDR3 reads CASSPIRWRVATEAFF. The CDR3 DNA follows: TGTGCCAGCAGCCCGATTAGGTGGCGGGTCGCGACTGAAGCTTTCTTT.

The genes are TRBV7-8 and TRBJ2-7; 9 bases line up with TRBD1. Germline V gene sequence: CDR1 SGHVS, CDR2 FQNEAQ. V lost 5 bases to trimming and J lost 4 bases; unmatched junction nucleotides: 21. The length of the CDR3 is 19 residues. Here the CDR3 reads CASSPLGRLGPTGGYEQYF. In DNA form, the CDR3 reads TGTGCCAGCAGCCCTCTGGGGCGGCTGGGGCCGACAGGGGGTTACGAGCAGTACTTC.

This clonotype was counted at least ten times. The chain links TRBV7-8 to TRBJ2-3, with a weak D call TRBD2 (6 bases). The germline V and J ends were trimmed by 8 bases and 1 base, with 13 bases remaining between them. In germline, CDR1 is SGHVS, CDR2 FQNEAQ. This CDR3 contains 14 residues. The CDR3 protein is CASALASGTDTQYF. CDR3 nucleotide sequence: TGTGCCAGCGCGTTGGCTAGCGGCACAGATACGCAGTATTTT.

The sample holds a few counts of this clonotype. The J gene is TRBJ1-1, the V gene TRBV18, with TRBD1 matching 8 bases. There are 15 residues in the CDR3. Unmatched junction bases numbered 6, after V lost 2 bases and J lost 4 bases. Germline-derived CDR1 and CDR2 are KGHSH and LQKENI. CDR3 residues: CASSPSGQDGTEAFF. The CDR3 DNA sequence: TGTGCCAGCTCACCATCGGGACAGGACGGCACTGAAGCTTTCTTT.

Note on this clonotype: No conserved phenylalanine or tryptophan is present at the end of the CDR3, so a read error is the likely explanation. The limits of the CDR3 on the DNA are not certain, so only TCRdb's listed CDR3 is given. The chain carries TRBV7-9 and TRBJ1-3; no check of the table's D call, TRBD1, against the DNA was made. From germline, CDR1 is SEHNR and CDR2 FQNEAQ (reference sequence). Counting both end residues, the CDR3 totals 10 amino acids. The CDR3 here is CASSLGDRNT.

The genes are TRBV4-3 and TRBJ2-7; D may be TRBD1 or TRBD2 (5 bases each). The germline V gene has CDR1 LGHNA and CDR2 YSLEER. The CDR3 contains 15 residues. Trimming left V 0 bases short and J 2 bases short, with 11 bases between. The chain's CDR3 is CASSQDPGPAYEQYF. In nucleotides, the CDR3 is TGCGCCAGCAGCCAAGACCCGGGACCAGCCTACGAGCAGTACTTC.